These 3 T cell receptor beta chains came from one sample sequenced in a study of blood T cell repertoires in COVID-19. The repertoire was sequenced with immunoSEQ multiplex PCR; TCRdb's copy has only in-frame clones and lacks some. Seen here are some 80,000 clones, approximately 86% observed once, and the top ten hold 15% to 20%. The sample consisted of peripheral blood. These receptors were obtained from a human donor in a cohort sampled during active COVID-19.

This chain uses TRBV6-6 with TRBJ1-2; 8 positions match TRBD1. The germline CDR1 and CDR2 sequences are MNHNY and SVGAGI (reference sequence). The CDR3 loop spans 14 amino acids. V was clipped by 6 bases and J by 4 bases; unmatched bases: 7. The CDR3 sequence is CASRAGTGTYGYTF. The CDR3 nucleotides are TGTGCCAGCAGAGCCGGGACAGGCACCTATGGCTACACCTTC.

Remarks on this clone: The sample carries other DNA sequences with the same CDR3. The chain couples TRBV6-6 to TRBJ1-1; no firm D call. Trimming stripped 0 bases from V and 1 base from J, with 6 bases between. Germline CDR1 and CDR2: MNHNY and SVGAGI (reference sequence). The CDR3 runs 14 residues. The CDR3 here is CASSYSEGNTEAFF. In nucleotides, the CDR3 is TGTGCCAGCAGTTACTCGGAGGGGAACACTGAAGCTTTCTTT.

This clone was seen a single time. The rearrangement links TRBV24-1 to TRBJ1-5, with D tentatively TRBD1 (5 bases). Per the germline V gene, CDR1 is KGHDR and CDR2 is SFDVKD. There are 17 residues in the CDR3. Trimming took 2 bases from V and 0 from J, leaving 13 bases between them. The CDR3 sequence is CATSDSRTPYSNQPQHF. The CDR3 nucleotides read TGTGCCACCAGTGATTCCAGGACACCTTATAGCAATCAGCCCCAGCATTTT.